Each of the 16 T cell receptor beta chains below was sequenced from the same sample in a study of blood T cell repertoires in COVID-19. Sequencing used immunoSEQ multiplex PCR; TCRdb keeps in-frame clones, though not all of them. The table shows 160,000 or so clones, with around 91% occurring only once. The specimen sequenced was peripheral blood. All receptors derive from a woman between 40 and 55 years old with acute or convalescent COVID-19.

The chain employs TRBV19 and TRBJ2-5; TRBD2 matches at 12 bases. The CDR3 spans 16 residues. Per the germline V gene, CDR1 is LNHDA and CDR2 is SQIVND (reference sequence). Losses at the gene ends were 3 bases for V and 1 base for J; bases not matched to a gene: 3. In DNA form, the CDR3 reads TGTGCCAGTAGTATGACTAGCGGGAGCCCCCAAGAGACCCAGTACTTC. Residues: CASSMTSGSPQETQYF.

The chain carries TRBV3-1 (or the pseudogene TRBV3-2) and TRBJ2-3; the match to TRBD2 covers 14 bases. CDR1 and CDR2 (germline): LGHDT, YNNKEL (reference sequence). With 6 bases clipped from V and 5 bases from J, the junction kept 4 bases outside the gene matches. The CDR3 is 15 amino acids. DNA for the CDR3: TGTGCCAGCAGGAGACTAGCGGGGGGGATAGATACGCAGTATTTT. Translated, it gives CASRRLAGGIDTQYF.

This chain joins TRBV6-2 or TRBV6-3 and TRBJ1-1, with TRBD1 as a possible D gene (6 bases). CDR3 length: 13 amino acids. The ends were cut back, 4 bases at V and 8 bases at J, with 14 bases in the middle. Germline CDR1 reads MNHEY; CDR2 reads SVGEGT. CDR3 coding DNA: TGTGCCAGCAGTTCCTGGGGGGGGCTAGAAGCTTTCTTT. Its protein product is CASSSWGGLEAFF.

The chain couples TRBV6-2 or TRBV6-3 to TRBJ1-2; D possibly corresponds to TRBD1 (5 bases). The CDR3 totals 15 residues. The V end lost 6 bases, the J end lost 5 bases, and 19 bases lay between the germline ends. The V gene's germline CDR1 is MNHEY and CDR2 SVGEGT. The CDR3 nucleotides read TGTGCCAGCAGCCCCAATCCGGGACTAAGGTATGGCTACACCTTC. This sequence encodes CASSPNPGLRYGYTF.

The DNA for the CDR3 is TGTGCCAGCAGTCAGCAATCCCGTGCGGGGGGGCGCTCCTACGAGCAGTACTTC. It specifies CASSQQSRAGGRSYEQYF. The gene calls are TRBV6-2 or TRBV6-3 and TRBJ2-7; the match to TRBD2 covers 9 bases. CDR1 MNHEY and CDR2 SVGEGT come from the germline V gene. Germline trimming cut 5 bases from V and 0 bases from J; bases unmatched to any gene: 14. There are 18 residues in the CDR3.

This sequence joins TRBV9 and TRBJ1-6, with D maybe TRBD1 (5 bases). The CDR3 covers 15 residues. Germline-derived CDR1 and CDR2 are SGDLS and YYNGEE. Trimming took off 0 bases at V and 3 bases at J, with 7 bases between the two ends. CDR3 region: CASSVDDSYNSPLHF. In DNA form, the CDR3 reads TGTGCCAGCAGCGTAGACGACAGCTATAATTCACCCCTCCACTTT. Drawing the rest from reference TRBV9 and TRBJ1-6, the complete variable domain is DSGVTQTPKHLITATGQRVTLRCSPRSGDLSVYWYQQSLDQGLQFLIQYYNGEERAKGNILERFSAQQFPDLHSELNLSSLELGDSALYFCASSVDDSYNSPLHFGNGTRLTVT.

This sequence joins TRBV7-3 and TRBJ2-3; 7 nucleotides align to TRBD2. CDR3 length equals 15 residues. The V and J ends lost 5 bases and 6 bases, in that order; junction bases with no gene match: 11. Germline V CDR1 and CDR2: SGHTA, FQGTGA. This CDR3 reads CASSRGTTEGDTQYF. The CDR3 region has the DNA TGTGCCAGCAGCCGAGGGACTACCGAGGGGGATACGCAGTATTTT.

V is TRBV4-2 and J is TRBJ2-7; possible D gene TRBD2, 5 bases. CDR1 and CDR2 (germline): LGHNA, YNFKEQ. V shed 0 bases and J shed 3 bases, with 21 bases lying between them. This CDR3 is 18 amino acids long. The CDR3 region is CASSQDLSGVSGSYEQYF. The CDR3 DNA reads TGTGCCAGCAGCCAAGATCTGAGTGGGGTTAGTGGGAGCTACGAGCAGTACTTC.

V and J are TRBV2 and TRBJ2-3; 7 nucleotides line up with TRBD1. From germline, CDR1 is SNHLY and CDR2 FYNNEI. There are 14 residues in the CDR3. V lost 3 bases to trimming and J lost 8 bases; unmatched junction nucleotides: 8. The DNA for the CDR3 is TGTGCCAGCAGTGAGGACAGGCAACGGGGTACGCAGTATTTT. This gives the protein CASSEDRQRGTQYF.

The rearrangement uses TRBV12-5 and TRBJ1-4, with 9 bases fitting TRBD1. Germline V gene sequence: CDR1 LGHNT, CDR2 FRNRAP. V lost 0 bases and J lost 4; bases outside the gene matches: 6. This CDR3 has 17 amino acids. The CDR3 nucleotides read TGTGCTAGTGGTTTGGTACTAGACAGGGGGTTTAATGAAAAACTGTTTTTT. It codes for CASGLVLDRGFNEKLFF.

The V and J genes are TRBV6-5 and TRBJ2-7; 12 positions agree with TRBD1. The CDR3 has 13 residues. Germline CDR1 reads MNHEY; CDR2 reads SVGAGI. With 4 bases clipped from V and 12 bases from J, the junction kept 7 bases outside the gene matches. The CDR3 DNA follows: TGTGCCAGCAGTTCCCGGGACAGGGGGCTTACGTACTTC. This gives the protein CASSSRDRGLTYF.

V usage is TRBV27 and J usage is TRBJ2-7; maybe TRBD1 (6 bases). With 5 bases removed from V and 2 bases from J, the gap between germline ends came to 28 bases. Germline CDR1 is MNHEY and CDR2 is SMNVEV (reference sequence). This CDR3 spans 19 amino acids. CDR3 in amino acids: CASSLLTNAGRQAPYEQYF. The CDR3 DNA reads as TGTGCCAGCAGTCTCCTCACAAATGCAGGACGACAGGCCCCCTACGAGCAGTACTTC.

V gene TRBV5-1 combines with J gene TRBJ1-1; D call uncertain. Germline V CDR1 and CDR2: SGHRS, YFSETQ. This CDR3 region has 12 residues. The ends were cut back, 1 base at V and 5 bases at J, with 6 bases in the middle. The CDR3 nucleotides are TGCGCCAGCAGCTTGACGGAGACTGAAGCTTTCTTT. Protein product: CASSLTETEAFF.

This chain joins TRBV14 and TRBJ2-1; TRBD2 matches 12 bases. The CDR3 has 17 amino acids. With V trimmed by 1 base and J by 9 bases, 10 bases remained unmatched. The germline gives CDR1 SGHDN, CDR2 FVKESK. The CDR3 nucleotides read TGTGCCAGCAGCCAAGCGGTGGGACTAGCGGGTAGTGTTGAGCAGTTCTTC. Amino acids: CASSQAVGLAGSVEQFF.

The CDR3 sequence is CASSRNRDTEAFF. The CDR3 nucleotides are TGTGCCAGCAGTAGGAACAGGGACACTGAAGCTTTCTTT. The chain joins TRBV6-5 to TRBJ1-1; TRBD1 is a possible D gene (6 bases). The ends were cut back, 5 bases at V and 3 bases at J, with 10 bases in the middle. The CDR3 covers 13 residues. The germline gives CDR1 MNHEY, CDR2 SVGAGI.

The chain employs TRBV5-1 and TRBJ1-6; 7 bases line up with TRBD1. Germline assignment: CDR1 SGHRS and CDR2 YFSETQ. The CDR3 has 16 residues. Unmatched junction bases numbered 8, after V lost 2 bases and J lost 6 bases. CDR3: CASSLLDPGGNSPLHF. CDR3 sequence (DNA): TGCGCCAGCAGCTTACTGGACCCAGGGGGTAATTCACCCCTCCACTTT.